This T cell receptor (beta chain) was profiled in a study of T cells in localized non-small cell lung cancer. Study-wide results and limits: Since sequencing was restricted to only one region of the tumor, intratumor heterogeneity remains a possibility. The appearance of a median approximately 55 of the top 100 tumor clones was seen in adjacent lung. Exceeding tumor, uninvolved adjacent lung had the highest T cell clonality.

The CDR3 runs to 15 residues. The germline V and J ends were trimmed by 6 bases and 0 bases, with 13 bases remaining between them. The germline V gene has CDR1 SGDLS and CDR2 YYNGEE. With respect to this clone: Its antigen remains unidentified.

Clones were sequenced by immunoSEQ multiplex PCR, and TCRdb holds only the in-frame ones, with some missing. The table lists approximately 100,000 clones, more than 75% of them singletons. The receptor's source is a woman between 35 and 75 years old with stage II squamous cell lung carcinoma. This material consisted of PBMCs, taken before any cancer treatment. This sequence joins TRBV9 and TRBJ2-1; D perhaps matches TRBD2 (6 bases). CDR3 coding DNA: TGTGCCAGCAACGGGGGAGAGGCCTCCTACAATGAGCAGTTCTTC. Translation gives CASNGGEASYNEQFF.